The rows below give T cell receptor beta chains drawn from one sample of a study of cytomegalovirus exposure and HLA in healthy donors. Some clones are missing from TCRdb's copy, which holds only in-frame ones; the method was immunoSEQ multiplex PCR. This sample carries 200,000 to 250,000 clones, around nine tenths of them seen once, and the ten largest clones take 0.95% to 1.1%. Sequenced sample: PBMCs. These receptors were taken from a woman aged 18-29 years in good health and CMV-seronegative. CDR3s include the opening cysteine and the closing phenylalanine or tryptophan. D genes are given only for firm matches. Size tells how often a clone was seen (once, few, many) or the class of an expanded clone, and some rows leave it out.

clone_size d_call j_call v_call cdr3_aa cdr3_nt
NA TRBD1 TRBJ1-4 TRBV18 CASSPATGGSSF TGTGCCAGCTCACCGGCGACAGGGGGCAGCTCTTTT
NA NA TRBJ2-5 TRBV4-2 CASSLAVGPGVSETQYF TGTGCCAGCAGCCTCGCCGTCGGGCCAGGGGTATCAGAGACCCAGTACTTC
NA NA TRBJ2-7 TRBV11-3 CASSLRGIVYYEQYF TGTGCCAGCAGCCTCCGAGGAATCGTGTACTACGAGCAGTACTTC
once NA TRBJ2-5 TRBV29-1 CSGRTRILREETQYF TGCAGCGGGAGGACCCGGATTTTACGGGAAGAGACCCAGTACTTC
NA NA TRBJ2-7 TRBV19 CASSLQAGPYEQYF TGTGCCAGTAGTCTCCAGGCGGGTCCCTACGAGCAGTACTTC
NA TRBD1 TRBJ1-5 TRBV7-9 CASSPGQGRVQPQHF TGTGCCAGCAGCCCCGGACAGGGGAGGGTTCAGCCCCAGCATTTT
NA TRBD1 TRBJ1-3 TRBV5-1 CASSLEGGGSGNTIYF TGCGCCAGCAGCTTAGAAGGGGGCGGCTCTGGAAACACCATATATTTT
NA TRBD2 TRBJ2-1 TRBV14 CASSLGWLAGDEQFF TGTGCCAGCAGCCTCGGGTGGCTAGCGGGTGATGAGCAGTTCTTC
NA NA TRBJ1-2 TRBV18 CASSPPKGDSF TGTGCCAGCTCACCGCCAAAAGGGGACTCCTTC
NA TRBD1 TRBJ2-7 TRBV5-1 CASSPGTGFNEQYF TGCGCCAGCAGCCCCGGGACAGGGTTCAACGAGCAGTACTTC
few NA TRBJ2-4 TRBV7-9 CASSLPAKNIQYF TGTGCCAGCAGCTTACCGGCCAAAAACATTCAGTACTTC
NA TRBD2 TRBJ2-7 TRBV11-1 CASSFSGRGNPYEQYF TGTGCCAGCAGCTTTAGCGGGAGGGGCAATCCCTACGAGCAGTACTTC
NA TRBD1 TRBJ1-5 TRBV4-1 CASSPKEDRVGNQPQHF TGCGCCAGCAGCCCCAAGGAGGACAGGGTCGGCAATCAGCCCCAGCATTTT
NA TRBD2 TRBJ2-3 TRBV13 CASSPRLAGGLDTQYF TGTGCCAGCAGCCCGAGACTAGCGGGAGGGTTGGATACGCAGTATTTT
NA NA TRBJ2-4 TRBV6-1 CASSAPGIAKNIQYF TGTGCCAGCAGTGCCCCGGGAATCGCCAAAAACATTCAGTACTTC
NA TRBD2 TRBJ2-4 TRBV9 CASSDGTSFKNIQYF TGTGCCAGCAGCGACGGGACTAGCTTCAAAAACATTCAGTACTTC
NA TRBD1 TRBJ1-5 TRBV6-5 CASSMRQGAQPQHF TGTGCCAGCAGTATGCGGCAGGGGGCTCAGCCCCAGCATTTT
NA NA TRBJ2-1 TRBV19 CASSISGINEQFF TGTGCCAGTAGTATTTCGGGGATAAATGAGCAGTTCTTC
NA TRBD1 TRBJ1-2 TRBV10-3 CAIRPNIGQGREGYTF TGTGCCATCAGACCAAACATTGGACAGGGGAGGGAGGGCTACACCTTC
NA NA TRBJ1-4 TRBV27 CASSIDGAFNEKLFF TGTGCCAGCAGTATTGACGGAGCATTTAATGAAAAACTGTTTTTT
NA TRBD1 TRBJ2-5 TRBV2 CAGTGTAYQETQYF TGTGCCGGAACCGGGACAGCGTACCAAGAGACCCAGTACTTC
NA TRBD2 TRBJ2-5 TRBV7-9 CASSLSSGGVEETQYF TGTGCCAGCAGCTTATCAAGCGGGGGCGTCGAAGAGACCCAGTACTTC
NA NA TRBJ2-7 TRBV6-6 CASSYSETYYEQYF TGTGCCAGCAGTTACTCGGAGACCTACTACGAGCAGTACTTC
NA TRBD2 TRBJ2-3 TRBV5-1 CASKASGGASTDTQYF TGCGCCAGCAAGGCTAGCGGGGGTGCTAGCACAGATACGCAGTATTTT